The 23 T cell receptor beta chains below all came from one sample that was sequenced in a study of control samples from healthy donors and cancer patients. The data were produced by immunoSEQ multiplex PCR, yet TCRdb's version contains in-frame clones alone and is incomplete. The repertoire has 150,000 or so clones, 70% to 90% of them found once; the top ten carry around 12%. Material for sequencing was blood. These receptors all come from a man aged 25 to 40 in good health.

The chain links TRBV4-1 to TRBJ2-1, with D possibly TRBD2 on 6 matching bases. Germline assignment: CDR1 MGHRA and CDR2 YSYEKL. The germline V and J ends were trimmed by 0 bases and 4 bases, with 10 bases remaining between them. The CDR3 is 15 residues long. The CDR3 nucleotides are TGCGCCAGCAGCCAAGAGACTAGAACTTACAATGAGCAGTTCTTC. This translates into CASSQETRTYNEQFF.

This clone was counted only a few times. The genes are TRBV4-2 and TRBJ1-2, with D unclear. CDR3 length: 14 residues. V shed 0 bases and J shed 7 bases, with 12 bases lying between them. Germline values: CDR1 LGHNA, CDR2 YNFKEQ. The CDR3 region has the DNA TGTGCCAGCAGCCAAGATCGGGCCCGAACTGGCTACACCTTC. Its translation: CASSQDRARTGYTF.

V gene TRBV6-5 combines with J gene TRBJ2-5; weak D call: TRBD1 (6 bases). Germline assignment: CDR1 MNHEY and CDR2 SVGAGI. Trimming removed 6 bases at V and 3 bases at J, with 8 bases between. The CDR3 loop spans 12 amino acids. The CDR3 loop reads CASSRDKETQYF. The CDR3 coding sequence is TGTGCCAGCAGCCGGGACAAAGAGACCCAGTACTTC.

This chain uses TRBV6-5 with TRBJ1-3; TRBD1 is a possible D gene (5 bases). Germline values: CDR1 MNHEY, CDR2 SVGAGI. The CDR3 covers 12 residues. CDR3 sequence reads: CAGGLSGNTIYF. CDR3 sequence (DNA): TGTGCGGGGGGTCTGAGTGGAAACACCATATATTTT.

The rearrangement joins TRBV25-1 to TRBJ1-6, with D perhaps TRBD1 (5 bases). The V gene's germline CDR1 is MGHDK and CDR2 SYGVNS. Trimming left V 4 bases short and J 6 bases short, with 10 bases between. CDR3 size: 14 residues. Written as DNA, the CDR3 is TGTGCCAGCAGTGGTCAGGGACGTAATTCACCCCTCCACTTT. Amino acids: CASSGQGRNSPLHF.

The V call is TRBV2, the J call TRBJ2-5; unclear D gene. Trimming took 5 bases from V and 5 from J, leaving 9 bases between them. Germline values: CDR1 SNHLY, CDR2 FYNNEI. The CDR3 has 12 amino acids. CDR3 protein: CASSKNRETQYF. The CDR3 DNA sequence: TGTGCCAGCAGTAAAAATAGGGAGACCCAGTACTTC.

This sequence joins TRBV5-1 and TRBJ1-5; D remains unclear. Between the trimmed V and J ends, which lost 4 bases and 10 bases, there was a span of 15 bases. The V gene's germline CDR1 is SGHRS and CDR2 YFSETQ. This CDR3 is built from 13 residues. CDR3 loop: CASSADGQGPQHF. Here the CDR3 DNA reads TGCGCCAGCAGCGCGGATGGCCAAGGACCCCAGCATTTT.

This chain connects TRBV5-4 to TRBJ1-2, with unresolved D. The V and J ends lost 7 bases and 8 bases respectively, with 21 bases between them. Germline-derived CDR1 and CDR2 are SGHNT and YYREEE (reference sequence). CDR3 length equals 14 residues. As DNA, the CDR3 is TGTGCCAGCTGGACCGCTCAATACGGCCTAGGCTACACCTTC. It codes for CASWTAQYGLGYTF. Looking up the rest from reference TRBV5-4 and TRBJ1-2 gives the full variable domain: ETGVTQSPTHLIKTRGQQVTLRCSSQSGHNTVSWYQQALGQGPQFIFQYYREEENGRGNFPPRFSGLQFPNYSSELNVNALELDDSALYLCASWTAQYGLGYTFGSGTRLTVV.

The gene calls are TRBV11-2 and TRBJ1-3, with no clear D. Germline CDR1 and CDR2: SGHAT and FQNNGV. Trimming cost V 8 bases and J 2 bases, with 16 bases left between them. The length of the CDR3 is 15 residues. The CDR3 bases are TGTGCCAGCTCTAGGGTGTCGTCCACTGGAAACACCATATATTTT. Encoded protein: CASSRVSSTGNTIYF.

The chain couples TRBV13 to TRBJ2-7; no clear D. The CDR3 contains 14 residues. V was pared by 6 bases and J by 0 bases, with 12 bases between. The germline gives CDR1 PRHDT, CDR2 FYEKMQ (reference sequence). CDR3 nucleotide sequence: TGTGCCAGCAGAGAGAGACGGGCCTCCTACGAGCAGTACTTC. Protein product: CASRERRASYEQYF.

This clone was observed once. The J gene is TRBJ2-6, the V gene TRBV19; a weak D match, TRBD1 (5 bases). Germline V CDR1 and CDR2: LNHDA, SQIVND (reference sequence). V was trimmed by 5 bases and J by 1 base, leaving 18 bases between them. There are 18 residues in the CDR3. The CDR3 here is CASSSRFVGQSGANVLTF. The DNA for the CDR3 is TGTGCCAGTAGTTCCAGGTTTGTGGGGCAGTCTGGGGCCAACGTCCTGACTTTC.

The chain recombines TRBV5-1 with TRBJ1-1; possible D gene TRBD1, 5 bases. V was cut by 3 bases and J by 0 bases, with 15 bases left in between. The CDR3 is 16 amino acids. CDR1 SGHRS and CDR2 YFSETQ come from the germline V gene. CDR3: CASSSLRGVMNTEAFF. CDR3 in DNA: TGCGCCAGCAGCTCCCTGCGGGGGGTAATGAACACTGAAGCTTTCTTT.

The rearrangement uses TRBV6-1 and TRBJ1-1; possibly TRBD1 for D (6 bases). Germline V gene sequence: CDR1 MNHNS, CDR2 SASEGT. The CDR3 length is 13 residues. V was trimmed by 2 bases and J by 6 bases, leaving 10 bases between them. The DNA for the CDR3 is TGTGCCAGCAGTGAAAGGGGGGATGCTGAAGCTTTCTTT. This sequence encodes CASSERGDAEAFF.

The V gene is TRBV6-1, the J gene TRBJ2-1; TRBD1 is a possible D gene (6 bases). CDR3 length equals 16 residues. The germline V and J ends were trimmed by 2 bases and 10 bases, with 21 bases remaining between them. CDR1 is MNHNS, CDR2 SASEGT, per germline. The CDR3 sequence is CASSEPRGTKDGEQFF. CDR3 in DNA: TGTGCCAGCAGTGAACCCCGAGGGACAAAGGACGGGGAGCAGTTCTTC.

The gene calls are TRBV20-1 and TRBJ2-3; D is ambiguous. V lost 5 bases and J lost 6, with 9 bases in between. This CDR3 is 11 amino acids long. Germline V gene sequence: CDR1 DFQATT, CDR2 SNEGSKA (reference sequence). The CDR3 reads CSAPKMDTQYF. CDR3 DNA: TGCAGTGCTCCCAAGATGGATACGCAGTATTTT.

In its sample, this clone was seen once. This rearrangement joins TRBV28 to TRBJ2-2; D gene uncertain. Germline CDR1 and CDR2: MDHEN and SYDVKM. The CDR3 sequence is 13 residues long. Trimming shortened V by 3 bases and J by 6 bases, and 8 bases separated the two germline ends. The DNA for the CDR3 is TGTGCCAGCAGTTTCAGGTTCGCCGGGGAGCTGTTTTTT. It is translated as CASSFRFAGELFF.

The chain couples TRBV19 to TRBJ2-1; D may be TRBD2 (6 bases). CDR1 and CDR2 (germline): LNHDA, SQIVND (reference sequence). This CDR3 contains 15 residues. Between the trimmed V and J ends, which lost 4 bases and 4 bases, there was a span of 14 bases. Here the CDR3 reads CASSRGEVLYNEQFF. CDR3 in DNA: TGTGCCAGTAGTAGGGGGGAGGTCTTATACAATGAGCAGTTCTTC.

This clone has just one count. The chain employs TRBV7-3 and TRBJ2-2; D is ambiguous. This CDR3 is built from 13 residues. V was clipped by 1 base and J by 4 bases, with 4 bases between them. Germline V gene lookup returns CDR1 SGHTA and CDR2 FQGTGA. CDR3 DNA: TGTGCCAGCAGCTTAATCGTCACCGGGGAGCTGTTTTTT. Its protein product is CASSLIVTGELFF.

The V and J genes are TRBV28 and TRBJ1-6; unclear D gene. The CDR3 spans 15 residues. V lost 8 bases and J lost 0, with 11 bases in between. Germline lookup yields CDR1 MDHEN and CDR2 SYDVKM. The CDR3 loop reads CASCDGTSYNSPLHF. In nucleotides, the CDR3 is TGTGCCAGCTGCGACGGCACCTCCTATAATTCACCCCTCCACTTT.

A single count supports this clone. DNA for the CDR3: TGTGCCAGCAGCTTAAGGTACCACCCTATGGCCAAAAACATTCAGTACTTC. Encoded protein: CASSLRYHPMAKNIQYF. The chain joins TRBV7-2 to TRBJ2-4; D is uncertain. Germline assignment: CDR1 SGHTA and CDR2 FQGNSA. The germline V and J ends were trimmed by 2 bases and 1 base, with 15 bases remaining between them. This CDR3 contains 17 residues.

The chain uses TRBV29-1 and TRBJ1-1; weak D call: TRBD1 (5 bases). The germline gives CDR1 SQVTM, CDR2 ANQGSEA. Trimming left V 2 bases short and J 4 bases short, with 14 bases between. The CDR3 contains 14 residues. The CDR3 region is CSVETLRGSTEAFF. The CDR3 nucleotides read TGCAGCGTTGAAACATTAAGGGGCAGCACTGAAGCTTTCTTT.

CDR3 sequence: CASSDDTRTGNTIYF. The CDR3 DNA sequence: TGTGCCAGCAGTGATGACACTAGGACAGGAAACACCATATATTTT. This rearrangement joins TRBV6-1 to TRBJ1-3; a possible D gene is TRBD1 (5 bases). V was clipped by 3 bases and J by 4 bases, with 13 bases between them. The CDR3 runs 15 residues. CDR1 is MNHNS and CDR2 is SASEGT in the germline V gene.

V and J are TRBV2 and TRBJ1-1; D not certain. Trimming removed 6 bases at V and 0 bases at J, with 14 bases between. The CDR3 is made up of 15 amino acids. CDR1 is SNHLY, CDR2 FYNNEI, per germline. This CDR3 reads CASSPLTSMNTEAFF. As DNA, the CDR3 is TGTGCCAGCAGCCCCTTGACCTCTATGAACACTGAAGCTTTCTTT. Drawing the rest from reference TRBV2 and TRBJ1-1, the complete variable domain is EPEVTQTPSHQVTQMGQEVILRCVPISNHLYFYWYRQILGQKVEFLVSFYNNEISEKSEIFDDQFSVERPDGSNFTLKIRSTKLEDSAMYFCASSPLTSMNTEAFFGQGTRLTVV.